Here is one TCR beta chain with its context. Four PCR rounds used nested alpha and beta constant region primers plus the SP2 primer. TCRdb re-analysed the 5' RACE reads in MiXCR, keeping a single row per CDR3 protein. The sample records 25,000 to 35,000 distinct CDR3 sequences, over 15% being singletons. This entry belongs to a study of naive and memory T cell subsets. A UMI-containing oligonucleotide was joined by 3' ligation to the TCR cDNA template. Germline V gene sequence: CDR1 SNHLY, CDR2 FYNNEI. The V end was cut by 7 bases, the J end by 10 bases, with 17 bases between. The CDR3 extends over 13 amino acids.

The source is a female donor in good health. The V and J genes are TRBV2 and TRBJ2-1; possibly TRBD2 for D (5 bases). The CDR3 DNA reads as TGTGCCAGCACTACTTTTGCGGGTCAAGAGCAGTTCTTC. Encoded protein: CASTTFAGQEQFF. Full variable domain (rest looked up from reference TRBV2 and TRBJ2-1): EPEVTQTPSHQVTQMGQEVILRCVPISNHLYFYWYRQILGQKVEFLVSFYNNEISEKSEIFDDQFSVERPDGSNFTLKIRSTKLEDSAMYFCASTTFAGQEQFFGPGTRLTVL.